This passage covers 22 T cell receptor beta chains from one sample sequenced in a study of T cells after somatic rescue of genetic block. Assay used: immunoSEQ multiplex PCR; TCRdb lists only in-frame clones, some missing. This table holds over 9,500 clones, approximately 79% found once. The sequenced sample consisted of peripheral blood mononuclear cells (PBMCs). The receptors were gathered from a boy aged 5-17 years.

This clone counts as medium-sized. The chain has TRBV7-9 and TRBJ2-7, with D tentatively TRBD2 (6 bases). CDR3 length: 16 residues. V shed 4 bases and J shed 4 bases, with 20 bases lying between them. The germline V gene has CDR1 SEHNR and CDR2 FQNEAQ (reference sequence). The CDR3 sequence is CASSSPPGTVTYEQYF. The CDR3 DNA is TGTGCCAGCAGCTCCCCCCCCGGGACTGTAACTTACGAGCAGTACTTC.

V usage is TRBV18 and J usage is TRBJ2-7; D may match TRBD1 or TRBD2 (6 bases each). V was clipped by 2 bases and J by 2 bases, with 7 bases between them. Germline values: CDR1 KGHSH, CDR2 LQKENI. This CDR3 region has 13 residues. The CDR3 sequence is CASSPGGPYEQYF. CDR3 DNA: TGTGCCAGCTCACCAGGGGGGCCCTACGAGCAGTACTTC.

This chain joins TRBV30 and TRBJ1-5; the D gene is possibly TRBD1 (5 bases). The CDR3 loop spans 16 amino acids. Germline V gene sequence: CDR1 GTSNPN, CDR2 SVGIG (reference sequence). Trimming left V 0 bases short and J 0 bases short, with 12 bases between. The DNA for the CDR3 is TGTGCCTGGAGTGTTTGGGGGGATTATAGCAATCAGCCCCAGCATTTT. Translating gives CAWSVWGDYSNQPQHF.

The V gene is TRBV18, the J gene TRBJ2-5, with 7 bases aligning to TRBD1. The CDR3 contains 14 residues. The germline V gene has CDR1 KGHSH and CDR2 LQKENI. V dropped 3 bases and J dropped 3; count of bases not matched to a gene: 4. CDR3 protein: CASSPTQGKETQYF. CDR3 nucleotide sequence: TGTGCCAGCTCACCGACACAGGGGAAAGAGACCCAGTACTTC.

The chain couples TRBV6-6 to TRBJ1-3, with D maybe TRBD1 (6 bases). Trimming removed 5 bases at V and 3 bases at J, with 11 bases between. The V gene's germline CDR1 is MNHNY and CDR2 SVGAGI (reference sequence). The CDR3 loop spans 14 amino acids. Written as DNA, the CDR3 is TGTGCCAGCAGTATCACAGGGATTGGAAACACCATATATTTT. Translating it yields CASSITGIGNTIYF.

This chain uses TRBV19 with TRBJ2-2; no reliable D call. CDR3 length: 14 residues. The V end lost 2 bases, the J end lost 6 bases, and 10 bases lay between the germline ends. CDR1 and CDR2 from the germline V gene are LNHDA and SQIVND (reference sequence). CDR3 residues: CASSIPGLAGELFF. Written as DNA, the CDR3 is TGTGCCAGTAGTATACCTGGTTTGGCCGGGGAGCTGTTTTTT.

The chain recombines TRBV13 with TRBJ2-5; D is uncertain. The CDR3 runs to 11 residues. CDR1 is PRHDT and CDR2 is FYEKMQ in the germline V gene (reference sequence). V lost 5 bases to trimming and J lost 1 base, with 2 bases between them. In DNA, the CDR3 is TGTGCCAGCAGCCCCCAAGAGACCCAGTACTTC. Translating gives CASSPQETQYF.

This clone has only one observation. V and J are TRBV7-2 and TRBJ1-2; no clear D. The germline CDR1 and CDR2 sequences are SGHTA and FQGNSA. The V end was cut by 5 bases, the J end by 3 bases, with 7 bases between. There are 12 residues in the CDR3. Written as DNA, the CDR3 is TGTGCCAGCAGCCTCCGATACTATGGCTACACCTTC. As protein: CASSLRYYGYTF.

V usage is TRBV4-1 and J usage is TRBJ2-5; 10 bases are shared with TRBD1. The CDR3 sequence is 14 residues long. The V gene's germline CDR1 is MGHRA and CDR2 YSYEKL. Germline trimming cut 3 bases from V and 4 bases from J; bases unmatched to any gene: 2. CDR3 amino acids: CASSHGDRGETQYF. The CDR3 coding sequence is TGCGCCAGCAGCCACGGGGACAGGGGAGAGACCCAGTACTTC.

This clone was picked up a small number of times. The chain couples TRBV7-3 to TRBJ2-5; tentative D call: TRBD2 (6 bases). V gave up 5 bases and J gave up 5 bases, with 15 bases separating them. This CDR3 is 14 amino acids long. Germline-derived CDR1 and CDR2 are SGHTA and FQGTGA. As DNA, the CDR3 is TGTGCCAGCAGCGCTGGGGGGTCATTGGAGACCCAGTACTTC. Translated: CASSAGGSLETQYF.

The chain has TRBV10-1 and TRBJ2-1; 11 nucleotides align to TRBD2. The CDR3 is 15 residues long. The trim removed 6 bases at V and 8 bases at J, leaving 9 bases unmatched. Germline CDR1 is WNHNN and CDR2 is SYGVQD (reference sequence). The CDR3 reads CASSQTSGGWDEQFF. The DNA of the CDR3 is TGCGCCAGCAGCCAAACTAGCGGGGGTTGGGATGAGCAGTTCTTC.

The chain carries TRBV30 and TRBJ2-7; D is unresolved. With 6 bases removed from V and 4 bases from J, the gap between germline ends came to 16 bases. The germline V gene encodes CDR1 GTSNPN and CDR2 SVGIG (reference sequence). The CDR3 contains 13 residues. The CDR3 is CACSLGAPYEQYF. In nucleotides, the CDR3 is TGTGCCTGCTCCCTGGGCGCGCCTTACGAGCAGTACTTC.

The chain combines TRBV7-9 with TRBJ1-1; no definite D call. The germline V gene has CDR1 SEHNR and CDR2 FQNEAQ (reference sequence). There are 14 residues in the CDR3. The V end lost 1 base, the J end lost 0 bases, and 6 bases lay between the germline ends. The CDR3 nucleotides read TGTGCCAGCAGCTTAGACAGACTGAACACTGAAGCTTTCTTT. Its translation: CASSLDRLNTEAFF.

The gene calls are TRBV28 and TRBJ2-1; TRBD2 matches at 10 bases. Germline values: CDR1 MDHEN, CDR2 SYDVKM. The J segment lost 7 bases and the V segment lost 4 bases, leaving 4 bases of the junction unmatched. The CDR3 has 14 residues. DNA for the CDR3: TGTGCCAGCAGTTCTAGCGGGGGCGATAATGAGCAGTTCTTC. This codes for CASSSSGGDNEQFF.

V and J are TRBV27 and TRBJ2-3, with a weak D call TRBD2 (6 bases). Germline CDR1 MNHEY, CDR2 SMNVEV (reference sequence). The CDR3 totals 18 residues. V lost 0 bases to trimming and J lost 2 bases, with 18 bases between them. CDR3 nucleotide sequence: TGTGCCAGCAGTTTATCCTCGAACCCAGGAGGGCCCACAGATACGCAGTATTTT. This encodes CASSLSSNPGGPTDTQYF.

This clone was seen only a few times. V is TRBV7-6 and J is TRBJ1-2; 12 nucleotides agree with TRBD1. The CDR3 consists of 18 residues. V gave up 0 bases and J gave up 0 bases; unmatched junction bases: 5. The germline V gene encodes CDR1 SGHVS and CDR2 FNYEAQ. The CDR3 nucleotides read TGTGCCAGCAGCTTAGCCCCGGGACAGGGGGCCGCTAACTATGGCTACACCTTC. This encodes CASSLAPGQGAANYGYTF.

This rearrangement joins TRBV5-6 to TRBJ1-3; D is perhaps TRBD1 (6 bases). CDR3 size: 14 residues. Germline CDR1 and CDR2: SGHDT and YYEEEE. Trimming removed 2 bases from V and 2 bases from J, with 8 bases in between. The CDR3, as DNA: TGTGCCAGCAGCTTCGGGACACCTGGAAACACCATATATTTT. Its protein is CASSFGTPGNTIYF.

The chain is built from TRBV9 and TRBJ2-1; possible D gene TRBD2, 6 bases. V shed 0 bases and J shed 4 bases, with 14 bases lying between them. The CDR3 is 16 residues long. Looked up from germline, CDR1 is SGDLS and CDR2 is YYNGEE. The CDR3 loop is CASSVDPGRSYNEQFF. CDR3 nucleotides: TGTGCCAGCAGCGTAGATCCAGGGAGGTCGTACAATGAGCAGTTCTTC. The full variable domain, with the rest looked up from reference TRBV9 and TRBJ2-1, is DSGVTQTPKHLITATGQRVTLRCSPRSGDLSVYWYQQSLDQGLQFLIQYYNGEERAKGNILERFSAQQFPDLHSELNLSSLELGDSALYFCASSVDPGRSYNEQFFGPGTRLTVL.

The chain combines TRBV5-1 with TRBJ2-7; 8 bases are shared with TRBD1. The V and J ends lost 7 bases and 5 bases, in that order; junction bases with no gene match: 17. The CDR3 is 16 amino acids. The germline V gene encodes CDR1 SGHRS and CDR2 YFSETQ. The CDR3 DNA reads TGCGCCAGCGCCTCTTTCCTCGACAGGGGTAAGCACGAGCAGTACTTC. Translated: CASASFLDRGKHEQYF.

V gene TRBV2 combines with J gene TRBJ1-2; D call uncertain. The CDR3 is 13 residues long. V was shortened by 5 bases and J by 10 bases, with 17 bases between the two germline ends. Germline CDR1 reads SNHLY; CDR2 reads FYNNEI. DNA for the CDR3: TGTGCCAGCAGTCCCCTAACTCAGGCCTCCTACACCTTC. Its protein product is CASSPLTQASYTF.

This sequence joins TRBV11-2 and TRBJ2-7; 8 bases are a match to TRBD1. The CDR3 runs 15 residues. Germline V gives CDR1 SGHAT, CDR2 FQNNGV. The trim removed 2 bases at V and 2 bases at J, leaving 5 bases unmatched. CDR3 nucleotides: TGTGCCAGCAGCTTAACCCCAGGGGGCACCTACGAGCAGTACTTC. Its protein product is CASSLTPGGTYEQYF.

CDR3 region: CASSGRQGPTTGELFF. The DNA for the CDR3 is TGTGCCAGCAGCGGCCGACAGGGTCCTACCACCGGGGAGCTGTTTTTT. This chain connects TRBV9 to TRBJ2-2; 7 bases agree with TRBD1. V shed 3 bases and J 4 bases; nucleotides not matched to a gene: 9. Germline CDR1 and CDR2: SGDLS and YYNGEE. There are 16 residues in the CDR3.